This T cell receptor (beta chain) originates from a study of CXCR3-negative and CXCR3-positive naive CD8 T cells (dated by TCRdb to about 2019). For context, the study as a whole: In total, some 140 million TRB reads were obtained, which works out to roughly 1.5 +/- 0.3 million reads per library. Diversity and physicochemical repertoire analyses were performed on 11 donors pooled from two independent experiments. TRBV-TRBJ cluster analysis included naive subsets from five or six donors and memory cells from 3 donors.

Sequencing was performed on a NextSeq 550. The Human TCR Profiling Kit (MiLaboratory) was used to prepare UMI-labeled 5' RACE TRB cDNA libraries. The full amount of extracted RNA was used for cDNA synthesis, and the full amount of resulting cDNA was used for PCR amplification. Libraries were prepared in parallel with an identical number of PCR cycles. For the original study's pipeline: About 54,000 +/- 9,700 unique UMI-labeled TRB cDNA molecules per library were extracted with MIGEC and MiXCR, with at least two reads per UMI required. An average of roughly 40,000 +/- 10,000 functional in-frame TRB CDR3 nucleotide clonotypes without stop codons was found per library. After downsampling to 5000 UMI-labeled TRB molecules per sample, diversity metrics, including normalized Shannon-Wiener and Chao1, were computed in VDJtools. VDJtools was used to calculate clonotype-size-weighted physicochemical properties of the central five CDR3 residues, namely interaction energy, strength, volume and Kidera factor 4. Based on TCRdb reprocessing of the reads, there is one entry per CDR3 protein sequence, and DNA is missing. Here the V and J calls rest on TCRdb's processing, not on the authors' analysis. This sample's clone table shows about 150,000 distinct CDR3 sequences. Nearly 0.5% of the sample belongs to the ten largest clones.

The germline V gene supplies CDR1 SNHLY and CDR2 FYNNEI. From the cysteine through the phenylalanine, the CDR3 covers 14 amino acids. No DNA is given. Each CD8+ T cell subset was flow-sorted in triplicate, and approximately 280,000 cells per subset were placed directly into RLT lysis buffer. To exclude memory contaminants, naive CD8+ T cells were stringently defined as CD45RO-CCR7+CD27+CD95-. Peripheral blood mononuclear cells were isolated from buffy coats by standard density gradient centrifugation. A FACSAria III was used to flow-sort naive CXCR3-negative and CXCR3-positive CD8+ T cells. Total RNA was extracted from sorted cells with an RNeasy Mini Kit. The paper's findings and limits, for the study overall: Within the same donor, TRBV-TRBJ usage looked similar between naive CXCR3-negative and CXCR3-positive cells, but memory cells had distinct patterns. Comparably high repertoire diversity was found in both naive subsets, whereas much lower repertoire diversity was found in memory CD8+ T cells. Freshly isolated PBMCs were used for most assays because CXCR3 expression partially decreased after cryopreservation. Compared with CXCR3-negative naive cells, CXCR3-positive naive cells had TRB CDR3s with higher hydrophobicity (lower Kidera factor 4), lower energy, and higher strength and volume indices. Because surface CD5, which is linked to self-reactivity in mice, was comparable between the naive subsets, TCR interaction strength was also inferred from the physicochemical properties of TRB CDR3s.

As concerns this clonotype: The clone's antigen remains unknown.

The clonotype originates from a human donor in good health. Some clones in this sample may be carry-over from other donors' samples. The chain joins TRBV2 to TRBJ1-1; TCRdb indicates TRBD1, and absent DNA this call remains unverified. The specimen was naive CXCR3+ CD8+ T cells from blood. This specimen's cell subset or site label, per the study, means: CD45RO-CCR7+CD27+CD95- naive CD8+ T cells expressing CXCR3 (TNR3+). CDR3 loop: CASSEDRMNTEAFF.